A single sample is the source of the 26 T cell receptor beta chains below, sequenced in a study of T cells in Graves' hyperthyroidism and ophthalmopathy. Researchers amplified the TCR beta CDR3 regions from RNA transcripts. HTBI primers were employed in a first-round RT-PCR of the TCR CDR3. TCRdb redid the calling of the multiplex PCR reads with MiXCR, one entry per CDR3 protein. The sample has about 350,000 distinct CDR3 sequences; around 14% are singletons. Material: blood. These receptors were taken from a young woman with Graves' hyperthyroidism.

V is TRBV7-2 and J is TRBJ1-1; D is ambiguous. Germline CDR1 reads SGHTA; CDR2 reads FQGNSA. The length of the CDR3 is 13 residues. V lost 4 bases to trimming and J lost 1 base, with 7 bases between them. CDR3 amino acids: CASSSSRNTEAFF. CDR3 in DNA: TGTGCCAGCAGCTCTAGTAGGAACACTGAAGCTTTCTTT.

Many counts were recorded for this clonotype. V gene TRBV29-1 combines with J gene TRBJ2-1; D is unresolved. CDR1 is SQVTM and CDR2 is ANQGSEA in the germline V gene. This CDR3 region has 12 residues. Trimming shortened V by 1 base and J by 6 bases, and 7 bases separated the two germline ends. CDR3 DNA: TGCAGCGTTGAAGGGCGTCCCAATGAGCAGTTCTTC. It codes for CSVEGRPNEQFF.

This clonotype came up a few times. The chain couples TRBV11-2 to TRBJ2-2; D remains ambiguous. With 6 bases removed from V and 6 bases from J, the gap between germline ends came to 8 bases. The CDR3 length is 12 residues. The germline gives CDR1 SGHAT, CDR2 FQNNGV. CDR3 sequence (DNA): TGTGCCAGCAGTTTCGACCCCGGGGAGCTGTTTTTT. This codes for CASSFDPGELFF.

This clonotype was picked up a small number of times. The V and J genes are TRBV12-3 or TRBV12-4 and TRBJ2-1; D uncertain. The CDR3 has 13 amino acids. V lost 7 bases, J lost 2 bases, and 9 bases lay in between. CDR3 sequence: CASTPRTYNEQFF. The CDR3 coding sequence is TGTGCCAGCACCCCCCGGACCTACAATGAGCAGTTCTTC.

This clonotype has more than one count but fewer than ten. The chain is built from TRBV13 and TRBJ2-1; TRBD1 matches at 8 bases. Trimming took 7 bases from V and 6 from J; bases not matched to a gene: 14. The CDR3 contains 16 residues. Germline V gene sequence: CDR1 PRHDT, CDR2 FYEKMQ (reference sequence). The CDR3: CASTTNQGAVANEQFF. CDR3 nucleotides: TGTGCCAGCACAACCAACCAGGGGGCCGTTGCCAATGAGCAGTTCTTC.

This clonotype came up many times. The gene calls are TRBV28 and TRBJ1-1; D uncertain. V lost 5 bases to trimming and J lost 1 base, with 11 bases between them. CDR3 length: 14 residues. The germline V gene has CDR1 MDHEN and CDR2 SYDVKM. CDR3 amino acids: CASSTINRNTEAFF. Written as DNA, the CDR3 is TGTGCCAGCAGTACCATTAATAGGAACACTGAAGCTTTCTTT.

CDR3 sequence reads: CASSKTSGRPYNEQFF. Here the CDR3 DNA reads TGTGCCAGCAGCAAGACTAGCGGGAGACCCTACAATGAGCAGTTCTTC. The V gene is TRBV9, the J gene TRBJ2-1; the match to TRBD2 covers 12 bases. The CDR3 consists of 16 residues. After removal of 4 bases from V and 2 bases from J, the junction contained 4 bases not matched to a gene. Germline-derived CDR1 and CDR2 are SGDLS and YYNGEE. The variable domain in full, completed from reference TRBV9 and TRBJ2-1, reads DSGVTQTPKHLITATGQRVTLRCSPRSGDLSVYWYQQSLDQGLQFLIQYYNGEERAKGNILERFSAQQFPDLHSELNLSSLELGDSALYFCASSKTSGRPYNEQFFGPGTRLTVL.

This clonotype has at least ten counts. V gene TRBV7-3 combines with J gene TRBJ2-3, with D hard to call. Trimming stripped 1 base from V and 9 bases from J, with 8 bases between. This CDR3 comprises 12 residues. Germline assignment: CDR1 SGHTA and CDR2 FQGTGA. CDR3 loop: CASSLNVDTQYF. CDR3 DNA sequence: TGTGCCAGCAGCTTAAACGTCGACACGCAGTATTTT.

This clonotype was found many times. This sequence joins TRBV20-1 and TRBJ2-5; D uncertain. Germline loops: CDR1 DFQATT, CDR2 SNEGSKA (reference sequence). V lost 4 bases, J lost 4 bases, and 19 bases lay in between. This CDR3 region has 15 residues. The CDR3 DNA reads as TGCAGTGCTAACCCTGTCTCGAAGGCCCCAGAGACCCAGTACTTC. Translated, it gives CSANPVSKAPETQYF.

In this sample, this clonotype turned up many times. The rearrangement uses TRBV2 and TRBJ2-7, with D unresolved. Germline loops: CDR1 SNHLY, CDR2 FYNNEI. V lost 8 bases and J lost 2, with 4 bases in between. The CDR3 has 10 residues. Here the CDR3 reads CASGPYEQYF. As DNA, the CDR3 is TGTGCCAGCGGCCCCTACGAGCAGTACTTC.

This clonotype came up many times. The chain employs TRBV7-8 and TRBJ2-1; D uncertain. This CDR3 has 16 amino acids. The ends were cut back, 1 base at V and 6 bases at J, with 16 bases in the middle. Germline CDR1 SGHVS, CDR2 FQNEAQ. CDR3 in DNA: TGTGCCAGCAGCTTAGTGTTCGGTGATTTTGGCAATGAGCAGTTCTTC. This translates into CASSLVFGDFGNEQFF.

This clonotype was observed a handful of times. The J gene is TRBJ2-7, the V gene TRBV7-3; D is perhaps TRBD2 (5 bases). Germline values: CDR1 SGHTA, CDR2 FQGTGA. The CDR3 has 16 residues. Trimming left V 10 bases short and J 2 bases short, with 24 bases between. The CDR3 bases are TGTGCCACCCATCCCGGACTGGTAGGGCAAGCCTACGAGCAGTACTTC. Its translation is CATHPGLVGQAYEQYF.

CDR3 loop: CATSSRTGKYNEQFF. In nucleotides, the CDR3 is TGTGCCACCAGCAGTCGGACAGGGAAGTACAATGAGCAGTTCTTC. This chain connects TRBV15 to TRBJ2-1; 8 bases line up with TRBD1. This CDR3 has 15 residues. CDR1 and CDR2 (germline): LNHNV, YYDKDF (reference sequence). V was clipped by 3 bases and J by 4 bases; unmatched bases: 5.

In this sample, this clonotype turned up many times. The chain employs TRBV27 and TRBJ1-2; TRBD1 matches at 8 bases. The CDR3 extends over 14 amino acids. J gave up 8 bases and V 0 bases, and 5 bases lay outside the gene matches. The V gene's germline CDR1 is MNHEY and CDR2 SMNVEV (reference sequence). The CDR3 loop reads CASSLSWTGRGYTF. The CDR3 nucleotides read TGTGCCAGCAGTTTATCCTGGACAGGGCGAGGCTACACCTTC.

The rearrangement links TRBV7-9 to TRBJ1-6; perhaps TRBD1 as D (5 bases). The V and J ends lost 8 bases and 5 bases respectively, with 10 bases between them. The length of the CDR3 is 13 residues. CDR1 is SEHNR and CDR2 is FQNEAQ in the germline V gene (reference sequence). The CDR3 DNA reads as TGTGCCAGCCGGGACGGGAATAATTCACCCCTCCACTTT. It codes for CASRDGNNSPLHF.

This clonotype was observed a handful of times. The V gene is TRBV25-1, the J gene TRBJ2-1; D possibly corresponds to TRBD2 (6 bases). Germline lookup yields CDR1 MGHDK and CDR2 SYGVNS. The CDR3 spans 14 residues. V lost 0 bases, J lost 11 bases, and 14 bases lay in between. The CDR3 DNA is TGTGCCAGCAGTGAATATAGTGTACGGGAGAAGCAGTTCTTC. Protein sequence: CASSEYSVREKQFF.

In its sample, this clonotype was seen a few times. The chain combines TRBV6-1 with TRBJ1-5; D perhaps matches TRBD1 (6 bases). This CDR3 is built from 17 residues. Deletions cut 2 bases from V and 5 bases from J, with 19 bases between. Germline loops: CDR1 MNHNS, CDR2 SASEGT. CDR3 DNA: TGTGCCAGCAGTGAAAGCTGGGGGGCCCCAAGGGATCAGCCCCAGCATTTT. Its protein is CASSESWGAPRDQPQHF.

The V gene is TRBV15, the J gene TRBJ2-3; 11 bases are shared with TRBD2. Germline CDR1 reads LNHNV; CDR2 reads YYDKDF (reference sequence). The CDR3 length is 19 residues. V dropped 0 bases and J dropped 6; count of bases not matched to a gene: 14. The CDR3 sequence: CATSRDGTTSGSGVDTQYF. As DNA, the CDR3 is TGTGCCACCAGCAGAGATGGAACAACTAGCGGGAGCGGGGTGGATACGCAGTATTTT.

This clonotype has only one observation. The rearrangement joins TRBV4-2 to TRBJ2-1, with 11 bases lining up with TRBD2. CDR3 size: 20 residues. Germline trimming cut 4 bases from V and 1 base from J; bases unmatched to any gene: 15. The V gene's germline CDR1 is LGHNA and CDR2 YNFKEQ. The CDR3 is CASSPTLSTSGIGSYNEQFF. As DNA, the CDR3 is TGTGCCAGCAGCCCGACCCTTTCGACTAGCGGGATCGGGTCCTACAATGAGCAGTTCTTC.

The CDR3 DNA reads as TGCAGTGCGCTCACCGGGACTACCTACGAGCAGTACTTC. It specifies CSALTGTTYEQYF. The chain employs TRBV20-1 and TRBJ2-7, with TRBD2 matching over 7 bases. The V segment lost 6 bases and the J segment 2 bases; nucleotides outside the gene matches: 7. The CDR3 extends over 13 amino acids. Germline lookup yields CDR1 DFQATT and CDR2 SNEGSKA (reference sequence).

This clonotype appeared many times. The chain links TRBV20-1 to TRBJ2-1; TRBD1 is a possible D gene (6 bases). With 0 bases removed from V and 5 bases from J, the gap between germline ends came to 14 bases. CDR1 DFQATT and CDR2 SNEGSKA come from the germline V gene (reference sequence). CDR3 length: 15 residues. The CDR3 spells CSARDLRDKHNEQFF. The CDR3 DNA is TGCAGTGCTAGAGATCTCCGGGACAAGCACAATGAGCAGTTCTTC.

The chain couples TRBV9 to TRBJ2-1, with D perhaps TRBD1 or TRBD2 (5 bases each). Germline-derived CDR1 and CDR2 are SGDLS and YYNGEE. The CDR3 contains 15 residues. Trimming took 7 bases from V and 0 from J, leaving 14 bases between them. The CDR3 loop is CASGSGTSSYNEQFF. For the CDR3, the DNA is TGTGCCAGCGGGTCCGGGACCAGCTCCTACAATGAGCAGTTCTTC. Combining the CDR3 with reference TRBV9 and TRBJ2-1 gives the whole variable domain DSGVTQTPKHLITATGQRVTLRCSPRSGDLSVYWYQQSLDQGLQFLIQYYNGEERAKGNILERFSAQQFPDLHSELNLSSLELGDSALYFCASGSGTSSYNEQFFGPGTRLTVL.

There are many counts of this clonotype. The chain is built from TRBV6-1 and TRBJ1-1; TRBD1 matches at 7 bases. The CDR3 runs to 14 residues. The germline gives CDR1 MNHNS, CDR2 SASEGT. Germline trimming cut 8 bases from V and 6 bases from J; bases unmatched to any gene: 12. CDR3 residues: CASETLQGNAEAFF. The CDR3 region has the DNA TGTGCCAGCGAGACCTTACAGGGGAATGCTGAAGCTTTCTTT.

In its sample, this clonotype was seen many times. CDR3 coding DNA: TGTGCCAGCAGACCAGGACAGTTTGGTTCACCCCTCCACTTT. Protein product: CASRPGQFGSPLHF. This chain links TRBV27 with TRBJ1-6; tentative D call: TRBD1 (6 bases). The V and J ends lost 6 bases and 9 bases respectively, with 15 bases between them. This CDR3 spans 14 amino acids. Germline V gene sequence: CDR1 MNHEY, CDR2 SMNVEV (reference sequence).

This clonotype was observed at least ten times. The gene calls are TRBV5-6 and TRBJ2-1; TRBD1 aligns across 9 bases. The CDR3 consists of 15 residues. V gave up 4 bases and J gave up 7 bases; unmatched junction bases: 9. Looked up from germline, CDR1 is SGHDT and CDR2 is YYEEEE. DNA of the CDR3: TGTGCCAGCAGCCTTTTGACAGGGGGATGGAATGAGCAGTTCTTC. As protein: CASSLLTGGWNEQFF. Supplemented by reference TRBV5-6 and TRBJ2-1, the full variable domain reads DAGVTQSPTHLIKTRGQQVTLRCSPKSGHDTVSWYQQALGQGPQFIFQYYEEEERQRGNFPDRFSGHQFPNYSSELNVNALLLGDSALYLCASSLLTGGWNEQFFGPGTRLTVL.

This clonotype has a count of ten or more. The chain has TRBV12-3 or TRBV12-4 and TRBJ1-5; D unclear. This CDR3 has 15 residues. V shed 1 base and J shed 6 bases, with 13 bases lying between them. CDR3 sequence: CASSLGSSSLQPQHF. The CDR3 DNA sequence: TGTGCCAGCAGTTTAGGGTCCTCCTCTCTTCAGCCCCAGCATTTT.